This is a list of T cell receptor beta chains from one sample in a study of regulatory T cells in long-lasting Graves disease. TCRdb ran MiXCR on the multiplex PCR reads and lists one entry per CDR3 protein. The table shows approximately 350,000 distinct CDR3 sequences, with under 20% occurring only once. The same specimen was also included in a second study, on T cells in Graves' hyperthyroidism and ophthalmopathy.

This specimen consisted of peripheral blood mononuclear cells (PBMCs), obtained at new diagnosis, from a patient treated with antithyroid drugs. Source of these receptors: a woman in her late teens or twenties with Graves disease. Both conserved end residues are trimmed from each CDR3. Each record gives: J gene, clone size, V gene, CDR3 protein. Only some rows state a clone size, as once, few, many or a class for expanded clones.

>TRBJ2-7|many|TRBV29-1
SGGTSDSREQY
>TRBJ2-1|many|TRBV20-1
SAQSTTRGYNEQF
>TRBJ2-7|many|TRBV11-2
ASSLGSGLEQY
>TRBJ2-7|many|TRBV29-1
SVRWGTYEQY
>TRBJ2-3|many|TRBV29-1
SVGSPPGNTQY
>TRBJ2-3|many|TRBV7-9
ASSWAFQNTQY
>TRBJ2-2|many|TRBV28
ASSLRVGELF
>TRBJ2-5|many|TRBV7-2
ASLRGGLQETQY
>TRBJ1-2|many|TRBV10-3
AISVGQAYGYT
>TRBJ2-1|.|TRBV11-3
ASSLDAGYNEQF
>TRBJ2-1|many|TRBV5-6
ASSLGQGVYNEQF
>TRBJ2-5|many|TRBV2
ASLTLQRYQETQY
>TRBJ1-3|many|TRBV6-1
ASTGDRPNSGNTIY
>TRBJ2-3|many|TRBV11-2
ASRESGTRTQY
>TRBJ1-1|many|TRBV20-1
SARDLGDPIPKAF
>TRBJ2-1|.|TRBV7-8
ASSLGVLAAYNEQF
>TRBJ2-5|many|TRBV9
ASSKGTSRAETQY
>TRBJ2-7|many|TRBV6-1
ASIPGTAQYEQY
>TRBJ2-2|many|TRBV7-3
ASSWGTYTGELF
>TRBJ1-1|many|TRBV10-3
AISVMTGGFTEAF
>TRBJ1-3|once|TRBV20-1
SARDSNGLYSGNTIY
>TRBJ1-5|many|TRBV3-1
ASSPYGGNQPQH
>TRBJ1-2|many|TRBV5-6
ASSSSASSGYT